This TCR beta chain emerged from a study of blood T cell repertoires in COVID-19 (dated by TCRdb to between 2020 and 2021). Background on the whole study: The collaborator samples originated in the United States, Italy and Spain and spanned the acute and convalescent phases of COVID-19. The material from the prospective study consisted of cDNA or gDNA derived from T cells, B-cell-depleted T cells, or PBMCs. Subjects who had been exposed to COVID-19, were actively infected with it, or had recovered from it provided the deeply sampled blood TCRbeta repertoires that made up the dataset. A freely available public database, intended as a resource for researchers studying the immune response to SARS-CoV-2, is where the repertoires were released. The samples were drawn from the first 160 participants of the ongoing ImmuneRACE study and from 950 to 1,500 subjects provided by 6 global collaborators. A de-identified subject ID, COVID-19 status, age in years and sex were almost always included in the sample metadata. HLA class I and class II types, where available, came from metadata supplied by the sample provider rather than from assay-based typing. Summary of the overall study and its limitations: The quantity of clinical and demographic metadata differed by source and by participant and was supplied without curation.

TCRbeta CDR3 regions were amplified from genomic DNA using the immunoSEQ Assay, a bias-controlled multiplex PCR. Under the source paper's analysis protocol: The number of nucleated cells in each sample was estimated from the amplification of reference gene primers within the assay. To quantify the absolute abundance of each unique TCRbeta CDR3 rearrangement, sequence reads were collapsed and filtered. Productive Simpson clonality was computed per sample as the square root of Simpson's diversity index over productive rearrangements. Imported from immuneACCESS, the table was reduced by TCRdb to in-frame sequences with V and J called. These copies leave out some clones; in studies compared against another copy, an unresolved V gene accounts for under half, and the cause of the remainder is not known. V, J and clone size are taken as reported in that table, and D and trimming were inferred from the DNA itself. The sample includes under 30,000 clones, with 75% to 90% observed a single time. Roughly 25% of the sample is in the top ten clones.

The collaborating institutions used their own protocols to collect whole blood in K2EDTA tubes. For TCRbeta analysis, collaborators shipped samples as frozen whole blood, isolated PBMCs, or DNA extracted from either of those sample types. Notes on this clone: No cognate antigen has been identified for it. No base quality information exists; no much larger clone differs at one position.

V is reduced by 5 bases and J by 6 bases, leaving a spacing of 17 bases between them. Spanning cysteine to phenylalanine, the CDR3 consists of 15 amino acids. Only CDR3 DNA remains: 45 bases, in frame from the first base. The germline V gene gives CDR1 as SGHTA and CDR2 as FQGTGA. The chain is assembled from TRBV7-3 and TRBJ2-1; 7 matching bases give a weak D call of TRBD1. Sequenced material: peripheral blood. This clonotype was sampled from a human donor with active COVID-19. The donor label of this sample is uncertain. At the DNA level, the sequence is TGTGCCAGCAGCCCAGGGGGGCCGTCGTTCAATGAGCAGTTCTTC. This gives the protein CASSPGGPSFNEQFF. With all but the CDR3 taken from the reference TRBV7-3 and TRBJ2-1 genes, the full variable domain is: GAGVSQTPSNKVTEKGKYVELRCDPISGHTALYWYRQSLGQGPEFLIYFQGTGAADDSGLPNDRFFAVRPEGSVSTLKIQRTERGDSAVYLCASSPGGPSFNEQFFGPGTRLTVL.